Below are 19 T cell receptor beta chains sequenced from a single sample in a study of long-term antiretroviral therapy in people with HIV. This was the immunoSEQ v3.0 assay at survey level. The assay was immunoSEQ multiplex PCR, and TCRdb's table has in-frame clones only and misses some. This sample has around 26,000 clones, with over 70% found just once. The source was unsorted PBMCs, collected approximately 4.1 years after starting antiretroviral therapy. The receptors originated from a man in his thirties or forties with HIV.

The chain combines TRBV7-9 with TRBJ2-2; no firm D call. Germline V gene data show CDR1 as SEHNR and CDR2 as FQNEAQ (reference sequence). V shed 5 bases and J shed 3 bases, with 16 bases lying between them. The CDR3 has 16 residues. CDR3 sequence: CASSHRLPVDTGELFF. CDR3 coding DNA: TGTGCCAGCAGCCATAGGCTTCCCGTGGACACCGGGGAGCTGTTTTTT. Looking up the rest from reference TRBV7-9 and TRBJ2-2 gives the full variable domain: DTGVSQNPRHKITKRGQNVTFRCDPISEHNRLYWYRQTLGQGPEFLTYFQNEAQLEKSRLLSDRFSAERPKGSFSTLEIQRTEQGDSAMYLCASSHRLPVDTGELFFGEGSRLTVL.

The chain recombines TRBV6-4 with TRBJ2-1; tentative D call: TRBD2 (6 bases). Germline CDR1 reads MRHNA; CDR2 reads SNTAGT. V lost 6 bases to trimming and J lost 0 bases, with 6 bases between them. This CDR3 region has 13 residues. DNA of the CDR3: TGTGCCAGCAGCGGGAGCTCCTACAATGAGCAGTTCTTC. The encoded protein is CASSGSSYNEQFF.

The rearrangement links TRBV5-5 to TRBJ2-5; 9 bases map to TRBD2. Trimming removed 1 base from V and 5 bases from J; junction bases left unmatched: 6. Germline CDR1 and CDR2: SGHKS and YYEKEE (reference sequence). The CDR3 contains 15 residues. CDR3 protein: CASSLLAGVRETQYF. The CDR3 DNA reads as TGTGCCAGCAGCTTGTTAGCGGGAGTAAGGGAGACCCAGTACTTC.

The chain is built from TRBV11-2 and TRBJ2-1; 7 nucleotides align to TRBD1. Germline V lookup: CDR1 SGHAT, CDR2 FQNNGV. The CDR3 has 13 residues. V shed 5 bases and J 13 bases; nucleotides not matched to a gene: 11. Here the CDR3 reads CASSQGDERYQFF. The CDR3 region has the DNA TGTGCCAGCAGCCAGGGGGACGAAAGATACCAGTTCTTC. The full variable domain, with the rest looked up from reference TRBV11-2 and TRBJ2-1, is EAGVAQSPRYKIIEKRQSVAFWCNPISGHATLYWYQQILGQGPKLLIQFQNNGVVDDSQLPKDRFSAERLKGVDSTLKIQPAKLEDSAVYLCASSQGDERYQFFGPGTRLTVL.

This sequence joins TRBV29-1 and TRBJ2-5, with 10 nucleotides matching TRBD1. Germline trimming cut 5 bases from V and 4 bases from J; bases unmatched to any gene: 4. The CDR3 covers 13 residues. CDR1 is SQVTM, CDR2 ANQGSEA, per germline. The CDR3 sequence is CSVSGTGVETQYF. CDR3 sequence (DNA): TGCAGCGTTTCCGGGACAGGGGTAGAGACCCAGTACTTC.

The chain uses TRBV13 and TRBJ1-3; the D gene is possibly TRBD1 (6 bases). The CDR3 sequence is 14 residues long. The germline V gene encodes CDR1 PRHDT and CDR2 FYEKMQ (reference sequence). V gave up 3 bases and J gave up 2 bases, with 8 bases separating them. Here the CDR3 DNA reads TGTGCCAGCAGCTTCAGGGGAACTGGAAACACCATATATTTT. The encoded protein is CASSFRGTGNTIYF.

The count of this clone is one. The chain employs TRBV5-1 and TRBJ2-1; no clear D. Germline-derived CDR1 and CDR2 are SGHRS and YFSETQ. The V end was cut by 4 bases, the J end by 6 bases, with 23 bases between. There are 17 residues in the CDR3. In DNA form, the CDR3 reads TGCGCCAGCAGCCTACATGGGGAACTAAATCGTATCAATGAGCAGTTCTTC. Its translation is CASSLHGELNRINEQFF.

The CDR3 nucleotides read TGTGCCAGCAGTTACTCGCGACAGGGGGCCTCCTACGAGCAGTACTTC. It specifies CASSYSRQGASYEQYF. The V gene is TRBV6-5, the J gene TRBJ2-7, with 10 bases that match TRBD1. V trimming: 0 bases; J trimming: 0 bases; junction bases outside the gene matches: 2. Germline-derived CDR1 and CDR2 are MNHEY and SVGAGI. This CDR3 region has 16 residues.

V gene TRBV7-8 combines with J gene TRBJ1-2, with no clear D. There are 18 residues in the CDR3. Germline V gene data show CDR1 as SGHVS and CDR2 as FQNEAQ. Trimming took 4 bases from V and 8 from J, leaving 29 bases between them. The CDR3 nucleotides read TGTGCCAGCAGCTCCCCCGGGCGGGCGGACCGTAGGGCGGGCGGCTACACCTTC. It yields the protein CASSSPGRADRRAGGYTF.

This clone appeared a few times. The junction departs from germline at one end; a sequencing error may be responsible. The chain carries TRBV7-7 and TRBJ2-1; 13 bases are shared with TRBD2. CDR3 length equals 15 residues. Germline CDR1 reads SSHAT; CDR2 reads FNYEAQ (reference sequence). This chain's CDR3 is CASSSGLAGANEQFF. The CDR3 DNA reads TGTGCTAGCAGCAGTGGACTAGCGGGGGCGAATGAGCAGTTCTTC.

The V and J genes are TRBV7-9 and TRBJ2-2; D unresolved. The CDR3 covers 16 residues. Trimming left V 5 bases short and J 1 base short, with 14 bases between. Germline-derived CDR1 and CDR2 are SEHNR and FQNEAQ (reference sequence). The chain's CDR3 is CASSILRVLNTGELFF. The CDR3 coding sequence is TGTGCCAGCAGCATCTTAAGGGTGTTGAACACCGGGGAGCTGTTTTTT.

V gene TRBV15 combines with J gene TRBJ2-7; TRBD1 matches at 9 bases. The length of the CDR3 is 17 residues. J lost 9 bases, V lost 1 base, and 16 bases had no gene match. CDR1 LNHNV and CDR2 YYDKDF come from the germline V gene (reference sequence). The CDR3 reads CATSRGRPGQGAGGQYF. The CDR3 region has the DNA TGTGCCACCAGCAGAGGTCGGCCGGGACAGGGCGCCGGAGGGCAGTACTTC. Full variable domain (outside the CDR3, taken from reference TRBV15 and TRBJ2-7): DAMVIQNPRYQVTQFGKPVTLSCSQTLNHNVMYWYQQKSSQAPKLLFHYYDKDFNNEADTPDNFQSRRPNTSFCFLDIRSPGLGDTAMYLCATSRGRPGQGAGGQYFGPGTRLTVT.

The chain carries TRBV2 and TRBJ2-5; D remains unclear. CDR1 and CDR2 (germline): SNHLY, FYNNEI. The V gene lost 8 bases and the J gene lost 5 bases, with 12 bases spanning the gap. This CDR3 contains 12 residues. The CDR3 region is CASGGDGETQYF. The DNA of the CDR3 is TGTGCCAGCGGCGGAGATGGCGAGACCCAGTACTTC.

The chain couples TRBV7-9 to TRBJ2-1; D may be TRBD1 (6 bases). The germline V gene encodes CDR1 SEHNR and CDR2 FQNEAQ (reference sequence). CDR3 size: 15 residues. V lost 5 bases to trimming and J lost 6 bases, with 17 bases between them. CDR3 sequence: CASSDQGFAVNEQFF. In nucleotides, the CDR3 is TGTGCCAGCAGCGATCAGGGGTTCGCGGTCAATGAGCAGTTCTTC.

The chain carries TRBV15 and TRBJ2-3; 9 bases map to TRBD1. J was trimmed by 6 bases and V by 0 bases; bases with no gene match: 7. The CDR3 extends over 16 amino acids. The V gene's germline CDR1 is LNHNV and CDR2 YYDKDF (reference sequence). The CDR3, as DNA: TGTGCCACCAGCAGAGATGCGACAGGGGGTGGGGATACGCAGTATTTT. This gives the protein CATSRDATGGGDTQYF.

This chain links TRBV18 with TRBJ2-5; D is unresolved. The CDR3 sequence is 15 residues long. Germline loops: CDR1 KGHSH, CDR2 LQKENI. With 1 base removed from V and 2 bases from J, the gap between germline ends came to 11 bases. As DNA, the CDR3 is TGTGCCAGCTCACCACGTCTGGCAGATCAAGAGACCCAGTACTTC. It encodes CASSPRLADQETQYF. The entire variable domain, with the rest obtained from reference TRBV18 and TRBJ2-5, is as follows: NAGVMQNPRHLVRRRGQEARLRCSPMKGHSHVYWYRQLPEEGLKFMVYLQKENIIDESGMPKERFSAEFPKEGPSILRIQQVVRGDSAAYFCASSPRLADQETQYFGPGTRLLVL.

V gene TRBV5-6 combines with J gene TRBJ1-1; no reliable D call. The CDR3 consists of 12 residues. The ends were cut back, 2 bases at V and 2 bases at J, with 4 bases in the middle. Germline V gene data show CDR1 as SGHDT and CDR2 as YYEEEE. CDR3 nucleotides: TGTGCCAGCAGCTTTTCCAACACTGAAGCTTTCTTT. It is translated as CASSFSNTEAFF.

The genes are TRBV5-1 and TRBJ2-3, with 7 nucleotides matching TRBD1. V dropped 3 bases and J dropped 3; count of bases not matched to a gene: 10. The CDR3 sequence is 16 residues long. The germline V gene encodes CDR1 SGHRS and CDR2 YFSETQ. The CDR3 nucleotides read TGCGCCAGCAGCTCTCAGAAGGACAGGTCGACAGATACGCAGTATTTT. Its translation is CASSSQKDRSTDTQYF.

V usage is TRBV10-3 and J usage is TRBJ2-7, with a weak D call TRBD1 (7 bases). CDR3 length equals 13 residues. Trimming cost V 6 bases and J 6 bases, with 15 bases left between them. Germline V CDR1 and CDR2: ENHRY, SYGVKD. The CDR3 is CAISGGTAGEQYF. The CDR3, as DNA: TGTGCCATCAGCGGCGGGACAGCGGGCGAGCAGTACTTC.